This TCR beta chain was documented in a study of identical twins. Points from the study as a whole: Where beta out-of-frame sequences were concerned, excess twin sharing was weaker. Cord blood beta clonotypes present at high abundance carried fewer insertions; no such pattern appeared in memory repertoires.

As for this clonotype: Its antigen is not known.

A universal primer site was added by template switching, and unique molecular identifiers were carried by the cDNA. TCRdb reprocessed the 5' RACE reads with MiXCR, giving one entry per CDR3 protein. The repertoire holds 460,000 or so distinct CDR3 sequences, approximately 15% seen once, with around 0.52% in the top ten. CDR1 and CDR2 (germline): MNHNS, SASEGT. The CDR3 is made up of 17 amino acids. V was pared by 6 bases and J by 3 bases, with 9 bases of the junction left unmatched. These data also featured in a second study, about yellow fever vaccine responses in identical twins.

Sample: CD4+ T cells sorted from blood. The receptor's source is a woman under 30 in good health. The chain recombines TRBV6-1 with TRBJ1-5; 12 positions match TRBD1. CDR3: CASSPPGTGGSNQPQHF. CDR3 DNA: TGTGCCAGCAGCCCACCGGGGACAGGGGGCTCCAATCAGCCCCAGCATTTT.